This T cell receptor (beta chain) emerged from a study of CD8+ T cells in alopecia areata. RNA extraction was followed by reverse transcription into cDNA, which acted as the sequencing template. Produced via immunoSEQ multiplex PCR; TCRdb's table is partial and in-frame only. The table has 150,000 or so clones, around 60% seen once. The starting material was CD4+ T cells sorted from blood, obtained at week 0. The TCR originated in a human donor with alopecia areata.

CDR3 DNA sequence: TGCGCCAGCAGCTTACCTCTCTCCCGGGGGGGGGATGAGCAGTTCTTC. The encoded protein is CASSLPLSRGGDEQFF. The chain employs TRBV4-1 and TRBJ2-1; 8 bases are a match to TRBD2. The CDR3 spans 16 residues. CDR1 is MGHRA and CDR2 is YSYEKL in the germline V gene. Trimming took 5 bases from V and 8 from J; bases not matched to a gene: 14.